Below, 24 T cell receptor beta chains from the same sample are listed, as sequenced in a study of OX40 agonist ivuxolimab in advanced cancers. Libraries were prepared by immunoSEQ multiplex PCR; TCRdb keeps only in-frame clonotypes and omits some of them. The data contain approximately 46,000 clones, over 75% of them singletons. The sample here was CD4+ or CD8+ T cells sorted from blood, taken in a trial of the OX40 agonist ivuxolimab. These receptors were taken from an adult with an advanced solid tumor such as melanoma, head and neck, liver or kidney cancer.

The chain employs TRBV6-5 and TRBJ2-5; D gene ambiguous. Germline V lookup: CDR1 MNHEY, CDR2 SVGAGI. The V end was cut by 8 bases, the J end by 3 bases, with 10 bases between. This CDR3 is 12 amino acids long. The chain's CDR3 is CASSAVEETQYF. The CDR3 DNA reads TGTGCCAGCTCGGCCGTCGAAGAGACCCAGTACTTC.

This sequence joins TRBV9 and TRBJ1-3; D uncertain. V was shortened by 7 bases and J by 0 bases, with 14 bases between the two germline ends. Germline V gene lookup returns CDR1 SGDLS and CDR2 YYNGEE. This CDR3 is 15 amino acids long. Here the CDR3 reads CASGPRLTSGNTIYF. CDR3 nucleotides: TGTGCCAGCGGTCCTCGACTGACCTCTGGAAACACCATATATTTT.

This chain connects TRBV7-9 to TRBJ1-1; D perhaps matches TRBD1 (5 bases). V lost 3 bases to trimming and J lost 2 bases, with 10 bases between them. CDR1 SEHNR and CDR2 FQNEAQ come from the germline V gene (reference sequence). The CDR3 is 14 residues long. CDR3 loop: CASSFGTLNTEAFF. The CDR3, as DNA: TGTGCCAGCAGCTTCGGGACCTTAAACACTGAAGCTTTCTTT.

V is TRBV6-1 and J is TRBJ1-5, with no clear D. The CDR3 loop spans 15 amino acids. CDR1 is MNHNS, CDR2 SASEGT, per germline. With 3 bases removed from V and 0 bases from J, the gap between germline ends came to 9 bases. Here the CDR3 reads CASSEIHNSNQPQHF. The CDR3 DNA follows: TGTGCCAGCAGTGAGATCCATAATAGCAATCAGCCCCAGCATTTT.

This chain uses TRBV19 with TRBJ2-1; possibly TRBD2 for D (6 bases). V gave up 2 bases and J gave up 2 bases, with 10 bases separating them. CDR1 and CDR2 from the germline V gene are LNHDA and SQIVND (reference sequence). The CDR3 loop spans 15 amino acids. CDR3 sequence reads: CASSINGEAYNEQFF. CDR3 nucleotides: TGTGCCAGTAGTATAAACGGGGAGGCCTACAATGAGCAGTTCTTC.

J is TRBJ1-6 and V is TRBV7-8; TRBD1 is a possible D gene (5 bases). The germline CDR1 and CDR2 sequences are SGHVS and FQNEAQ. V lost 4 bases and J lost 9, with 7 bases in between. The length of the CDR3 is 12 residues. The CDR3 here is CASSYDSSPLHF. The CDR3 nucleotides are TGTGCCAGCAGCTACGACAGTTCACCCCTCCACTTT. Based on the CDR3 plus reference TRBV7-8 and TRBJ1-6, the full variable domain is GAGVSQSPRYKVAKRGQDVALRCDPISGHVSLFWYQQALGQGPEFLTYFQNEAQLDKSGLPSDRFFAERPEGSVSTLKIQRTQQEDSAVYLCASSYDSSPLHFGNGTRLTVT.

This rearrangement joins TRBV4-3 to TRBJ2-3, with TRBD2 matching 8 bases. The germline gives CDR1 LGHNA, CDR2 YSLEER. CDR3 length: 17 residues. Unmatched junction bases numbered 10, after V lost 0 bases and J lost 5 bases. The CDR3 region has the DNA TGCGCCAGCAGCCAAGATCCGGTCGGGGGGGGACTAGATACGCAGTATTTT. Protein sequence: CASSQDPVGGGLDTQYF.

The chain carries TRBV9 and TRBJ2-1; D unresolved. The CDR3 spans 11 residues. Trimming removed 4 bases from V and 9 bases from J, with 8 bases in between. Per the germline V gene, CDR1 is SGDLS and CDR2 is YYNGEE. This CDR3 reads CASSLAGEQFF. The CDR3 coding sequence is TGTGCCAGCAGCCTGGCTGGTGAGCAGTTCTTC.

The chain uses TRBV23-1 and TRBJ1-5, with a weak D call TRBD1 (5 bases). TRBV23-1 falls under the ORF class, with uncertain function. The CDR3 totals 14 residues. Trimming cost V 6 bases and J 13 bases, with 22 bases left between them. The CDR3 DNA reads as TGCGCCAGCAGGACGGGGCCCCCGTTCCGTACTCAGCATTTT. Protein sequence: CASRTGPPFRTQHF.

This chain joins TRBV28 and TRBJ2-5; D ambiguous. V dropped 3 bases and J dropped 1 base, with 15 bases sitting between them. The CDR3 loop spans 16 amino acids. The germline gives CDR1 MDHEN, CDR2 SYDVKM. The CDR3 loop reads CASSFPTNLGQETQYF. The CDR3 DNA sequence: TGTGCCAGCAGTTTCCCTACGAACCTAGGCCAAGAGACCCAGTACTTC. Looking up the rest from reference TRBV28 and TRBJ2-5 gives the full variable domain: DVKVTQSSRYLVKRTGEKVFLECVQDMDHENMFWYRQDPGLGLRLIYFSYDVKMKEKGDIPEGYSVSREKKERFSLILESASTNQTSMYLCASSFPTNLGQETQYFGPGTRLLVL.

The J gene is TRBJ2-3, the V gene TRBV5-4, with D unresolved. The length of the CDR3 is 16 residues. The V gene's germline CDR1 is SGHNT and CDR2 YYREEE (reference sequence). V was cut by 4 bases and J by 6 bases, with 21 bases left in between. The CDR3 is CASSQTLPRIRDTQYF. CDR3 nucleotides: TGTGCCAGCAGCCAGACTTTACCTCGAATCCGGGATACGCAGTATTTT. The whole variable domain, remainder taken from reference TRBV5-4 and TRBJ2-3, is ETGVTQSPTHLIKTRGQQVTLRCSSQSGHNTVSWYQQALGQGPQFIFQYYREEENGRGNFPPRFSGLQFPNYSSELNVNALELDDSALYLCASSQTLPRIRDTQYFGPGTRLTVL.

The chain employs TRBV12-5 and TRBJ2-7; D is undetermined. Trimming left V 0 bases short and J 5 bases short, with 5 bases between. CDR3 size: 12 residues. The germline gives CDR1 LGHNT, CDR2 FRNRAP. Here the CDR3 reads CASGLVGNEQYF. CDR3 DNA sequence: TGTGCTAGTGGTTTGGTGGGCAACGAGCAGTACTTC.

The CDR3 loop is CASSANSGTGSATNEKLFF. As DNA, the CDR3 is TGTGCCAGCAGCGCCAATTCCGGGACAGGGTCCGCAACTAATGAAAAACTGTTTTTT. V and J are TRBV9 and TRBJ1-4; 9 bases match TRBD1. The CDR3 totals 19 residues. The junction had 12 bases not matched to a gene; V was cut back by 3 bases and J by 0 bases. The V gene's germline CDR1 is SGDLS and CDR2 YYNGEE.

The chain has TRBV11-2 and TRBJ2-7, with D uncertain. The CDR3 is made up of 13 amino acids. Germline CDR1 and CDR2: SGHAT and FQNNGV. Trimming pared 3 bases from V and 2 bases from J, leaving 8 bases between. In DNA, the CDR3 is TGTGCCAGCAGCTTGGGCAGACCCTACGAGCAGTACGTC. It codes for CASSLGRPYEQYV.

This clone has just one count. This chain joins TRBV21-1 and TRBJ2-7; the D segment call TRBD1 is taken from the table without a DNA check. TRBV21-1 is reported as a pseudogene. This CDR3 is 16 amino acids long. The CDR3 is CASSKTGLFSSYEQYV. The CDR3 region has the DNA TGTGCCAGCAGCAAGACAGGGCTTTTTAGCTCCTACGAGCAGTACGTC.

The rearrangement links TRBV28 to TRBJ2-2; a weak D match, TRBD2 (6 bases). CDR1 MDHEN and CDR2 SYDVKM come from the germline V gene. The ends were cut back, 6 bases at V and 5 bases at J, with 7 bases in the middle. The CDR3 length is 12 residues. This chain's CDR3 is CASSRGTGELFF. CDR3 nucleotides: TGTGCCAGCAGCCGGGGGACCGGGGAGCTGTTTTTT.

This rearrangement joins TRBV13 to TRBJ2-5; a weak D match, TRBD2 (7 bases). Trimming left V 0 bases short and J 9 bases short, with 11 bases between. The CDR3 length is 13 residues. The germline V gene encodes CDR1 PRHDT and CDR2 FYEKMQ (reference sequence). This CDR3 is CASSLGKGGPQYF. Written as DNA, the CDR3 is TGTGCCAGCAGCTTAGGCAAGGGGGGGCCCCAGTACTTC.

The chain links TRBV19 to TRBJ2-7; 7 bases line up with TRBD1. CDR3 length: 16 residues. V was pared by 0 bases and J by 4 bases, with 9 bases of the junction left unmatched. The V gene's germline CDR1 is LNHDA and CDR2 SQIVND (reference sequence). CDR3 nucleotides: TGTGCCAGTAGTATAGATCTATGGGTGGGACAGTACGAGCAGTACTTC. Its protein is CASSIDLWVGQYEQYF.

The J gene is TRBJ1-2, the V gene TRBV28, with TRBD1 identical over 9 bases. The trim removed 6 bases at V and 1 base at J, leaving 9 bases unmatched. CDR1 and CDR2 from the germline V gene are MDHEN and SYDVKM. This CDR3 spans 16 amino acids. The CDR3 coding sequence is TGTGCCAGCAGCAAAACCGGGACAGGGCTTAACTATGGCTACACCTTC. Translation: CASSKTGTGLNYGYTF.

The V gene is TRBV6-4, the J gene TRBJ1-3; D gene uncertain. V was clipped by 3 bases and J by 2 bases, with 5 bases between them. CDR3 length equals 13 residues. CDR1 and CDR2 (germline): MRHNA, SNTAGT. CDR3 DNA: TGTGCCAGCAGTGAGGAGCCTGGAAACACCATATATTTT. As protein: CASSEEPGNTIYF.

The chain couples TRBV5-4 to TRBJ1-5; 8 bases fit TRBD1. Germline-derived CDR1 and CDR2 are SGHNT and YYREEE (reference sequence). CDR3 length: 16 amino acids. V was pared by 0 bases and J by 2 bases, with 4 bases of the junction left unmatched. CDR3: CASSLDQGAGNQPQHF. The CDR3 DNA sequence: TGTGCCAGCAGCTTGGATCAGGGGGCTGGCAATCAGCCCCAGCATTTT. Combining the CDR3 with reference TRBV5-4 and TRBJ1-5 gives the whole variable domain ETGVTQSPTHLIKTRGQQVTLRCSSQSGHNTVSWYQQALGQGPQFIFQYYREEENGRGNFPPRFSGLQFPNYSSELNVNALELDDSALYLCASSLDQGAGNQPQHFGDGTRLSIL.

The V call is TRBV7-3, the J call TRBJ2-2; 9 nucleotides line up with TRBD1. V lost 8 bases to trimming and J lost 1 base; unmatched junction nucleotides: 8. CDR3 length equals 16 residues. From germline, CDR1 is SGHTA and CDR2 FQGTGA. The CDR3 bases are TGTGCCAGCGGACGAGGGACAGGGCAGAACACCGGGGAGCTGTTTTTT. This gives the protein CASGRGTGQNTGELFF.

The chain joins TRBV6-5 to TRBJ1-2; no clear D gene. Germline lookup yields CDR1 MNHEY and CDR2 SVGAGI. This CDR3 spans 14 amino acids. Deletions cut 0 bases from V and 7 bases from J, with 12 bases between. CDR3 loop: CASSYSILGAGYTF. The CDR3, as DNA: TGTGCCAGCAGTTACTCGATTCTGGGAGCTGGCTACACCTTC.

The CDR3 sequence: CSVEDPVQAVTEAFF. CDR3 in DNA: TGCAGCGTTGAAGATCCGGTACAGGCGGTCACTGAAGCTTTCTTT. The chain combines TRBV29-1 with TRBJ1-1; TRBD1 might be the D (5 bases). CDR1 SQVTM and CDR2 ANQGSEA come from the germline V gene. The V gene lost 0 bases and the J gene lost 4 bases, with 15 bases spanning the gap. This CDR3 has 15 residues.